This T cell receptor beta chain originates from a study of early T cells in non-severe SARS-CoV-2 infection. MiXCR, applied by TCRdb to the 5' RACE reads, yields one record per CDR3 protein. The top ten hold approximately 19% of the sample, which has tens of thousands of distinct CDR3 sequences, 4.5% seen once. Germline V gene data show CDR1 as MNHEY and CDR2 as SMNVEV (reference sequence). The V segment lost 4 bases and the J segment 0 bases; nucleotides outside the gene matches: 10. The CDR3 contains 17 residues. About this clonotype itself: This clone may be a read error of a much larger clone one base away.

The J gene is TRBJ1-1, the V gene TRBV27; 8 bases are a match to TRBD1. The clonotype originates from an adult who was a healthcare worker with PCR-confirmed SARS-CoV-2 infection or an uninfected control (not recorded which). Sequenced sample: whole blood. CDR3 in DNA: TGTGCCAGCAGTTGGACAGGGTCCAGGGTGATGAACACTGAAGCTTTCTTT. Residues: CASSWTGSRVMNTEAFF.